This entry describes one TCR beta chain. The antigen is unknown. The germline CDR1 and CDR2 sequences are KGHSH and LQKENI. The CDR3 runs to 14 residues. V gave up 0 bases and J gave up 5 bases, with 9 bases separating them. This record comes from a study of identical twins. Points from the study as a whole: The study based its conclusions on cross-sectional statistical analysis and did not follow the same donors. Alpha sequences that were out-of-frame and twin-shared showed an excess of low generation probability.

A universal primer site was added by template switching, and unique molecular identifiers were carried by the cDNA. Each CDR3 protein gets one entry after TCRdb re-called the 5' RACE reads with MiXCR. Seen here are some 1,700,000 distinct CDR3 sequences, less than 35% observed once, and the top ten hold approximately 0.29%. This sequence originates from a newborn girl in good health. Sequences were obtained from cord blood. This chain uses TRBV18 with TRBJ2-3; D remains ambiguous. The CDR3, as DNA: TGTGCCAGCTCACCACCTTGGGCTAGAGATACGCAGTATTTT. It translates to CASSPPWARDTQYF.